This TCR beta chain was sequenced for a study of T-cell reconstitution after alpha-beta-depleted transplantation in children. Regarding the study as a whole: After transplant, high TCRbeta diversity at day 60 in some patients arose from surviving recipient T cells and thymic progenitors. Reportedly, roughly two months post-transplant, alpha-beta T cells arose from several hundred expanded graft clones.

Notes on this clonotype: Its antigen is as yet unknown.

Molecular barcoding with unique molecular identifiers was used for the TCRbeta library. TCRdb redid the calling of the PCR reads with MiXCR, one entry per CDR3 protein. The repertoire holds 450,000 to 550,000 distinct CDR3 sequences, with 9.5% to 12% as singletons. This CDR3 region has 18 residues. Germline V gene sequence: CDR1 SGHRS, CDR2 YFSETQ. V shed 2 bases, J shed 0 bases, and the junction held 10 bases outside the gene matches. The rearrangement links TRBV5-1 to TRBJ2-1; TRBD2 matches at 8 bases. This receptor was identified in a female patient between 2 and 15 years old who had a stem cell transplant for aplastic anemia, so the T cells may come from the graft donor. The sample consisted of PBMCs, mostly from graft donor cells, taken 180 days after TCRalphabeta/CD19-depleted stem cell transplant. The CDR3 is CASSFDIAGLSSYNEQFF. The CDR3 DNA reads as TGCGCCAGCAGCTTCGACATAGCGGGGCTTAGCTCCTACAATGAGCAGTTCTTC.